The sample holds many counts of the clone carrying this T cell receptor (beta chain). TCRdb ran MiXCR on the RACE reads and lists one entry per CDR3 protein. The table lists some 150,000 distinct CDR3 sequences, about an eighth of them singletons. The time point denotes: patch test 2, 6 weeks after DPC sensitization. Indicated treatment: therapeutic diphenylcyclopropenone sensitization with weekly scalp DPC. The entry originates in a study of human T cells and chemical hapten exposure. The CDR3 runs to 15 residues. Between the trimmed V and J ends, which lost 6 bases and 2 bases, there was a span of 14 bases.

This specimen consisted of whole blood, obtained in connection with sensitization to the hapten diphenylcyclopropenone (DPC). The TCR comes from a woman in her 50s with alopecia areata. Some clones in this sample may be carry-over from other donors' samples. The chain is built from TRBV12-3 or TRBV12-4 and TRBJ2-1; D gene ambiguous. The CDR3 nucleotides read TGTGCCAGCAGCACCGATCCGGGCCCCTACAATGAGCAGTTCTTC. Translated: CASSTDPGPYNEQFF.